One T cell receptor beta chain is described in this entry. V was clipped by 5 bases and J by 5 bases; unmatched bases: 6. Germline V lookup: CDR1 SGHAT, CDR2 FQNNGV. This CDR3 has 14 amino acids. Sequencing used immunoSEQ multiplex PCR; TCRdb keeps in-frame clones, though not all of them. The data show 60,000 to 90,000 clones, about 86% seen once. This sample is drawn from a study of OX40 agonist ivuxolimab in advanced cancers. The receptor's source is an adult with an advanced solid tumor such as melanoma, head and neck, liver or kidney cancer. Sequenced material: CD4+ or CD8+ T cells sorted from blood, taken in a trial of the OX40 agonist ivuxolimab. The chain employs TRBV11-2 and TRBJ2-5; 9 bases agree with TRBD1. In DNA, the CDR3 is TGTGCCAGCAGCCCGGGACAGGGTGCCGAGACCCAGTACTTC. This gives the protein CASSPGQGAETQYF.